This paragraph covers one TCR beta chain sequence. Assay: immunoSEQ multiplex PCR; the TCRdb copy retains only in-frame clones and omits some. The table records around 72,000 clones, around 80% of them present only once. This record belongs to a study of radiotherapy plus CTLA-4 blockade in lung cancer. The germline V gene has CDR1 SEHNR and CDR2 FQNEAQ (reference sequence). V gave up 5 bases and J gave up 3 bases, with 11 bases separating them. The CDR3 has 13 residues. The chain has TRBV7-9 and TRBJ2-7, with D possibly being TRBD2 (5 bases). The clonotype was recovered from a human donor with non-small cell lung cancer who had a complete response to radiotherapy plus ipilimumab. The source material was peripheral blood, sampled from a patient treated with radiotherapy plus ipilimumab. CDR3 coding DNA: TGTGCCAGCAGCCTCCGGGCGGGCTACGAGCAGTACTTC. It yields the protein CASSLRAGYEQYF. The complete variable domain, with remaining parts taken from reference TRBV7-9 and TRBJ2-7, reads DTGVSQNPRHKITKRGQNVTFRCDPISEHNRLYWYRQTLGQGPEFLTYFQNEAQLEKSRLLSDRFSAERPKGSFSTLEIQRTEQGDSAMYLCASSLRAGYEQYFGPGTRLTVT.